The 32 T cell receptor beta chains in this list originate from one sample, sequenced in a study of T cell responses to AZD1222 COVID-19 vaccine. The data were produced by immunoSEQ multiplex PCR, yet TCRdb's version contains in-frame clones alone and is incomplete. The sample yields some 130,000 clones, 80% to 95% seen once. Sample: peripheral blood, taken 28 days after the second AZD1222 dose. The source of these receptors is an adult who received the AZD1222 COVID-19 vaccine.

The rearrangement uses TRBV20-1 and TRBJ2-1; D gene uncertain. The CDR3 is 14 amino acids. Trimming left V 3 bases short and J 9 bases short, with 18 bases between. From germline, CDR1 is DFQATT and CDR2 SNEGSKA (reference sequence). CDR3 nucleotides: TGCAGTGCTAGTATCCCAGACACCTTCTCTGAGCAGTTCTTC. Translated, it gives CSASIPDTFSEQFF.

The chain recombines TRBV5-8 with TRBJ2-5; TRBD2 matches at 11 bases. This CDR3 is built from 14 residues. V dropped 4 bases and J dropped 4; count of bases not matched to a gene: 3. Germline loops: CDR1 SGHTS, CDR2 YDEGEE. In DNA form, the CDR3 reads TGTGCCAGCAGCCCTGGACTAGCGGGAGAGACCCAGTACTTC. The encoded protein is CASSPGLAGETQYF. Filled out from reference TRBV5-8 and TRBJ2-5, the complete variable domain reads EAGVTQSPTHLIKTRGQQATLRCSPISGHTSVYWYQQALGLGLQFLLWYDEGEERNRGNFPPRFSGRQFPNYSSELNVNALELEDSALYLCASSPGLAGETQYFGPGTRLLVL.

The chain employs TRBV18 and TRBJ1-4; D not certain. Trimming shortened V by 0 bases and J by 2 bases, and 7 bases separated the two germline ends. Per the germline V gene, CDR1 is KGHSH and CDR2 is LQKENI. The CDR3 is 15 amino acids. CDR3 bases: TGTGCCAGCTCACCACCGATGGTGACTAATGAAAAACTGTTTTTT. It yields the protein CASSPPMVTNEKLFF.

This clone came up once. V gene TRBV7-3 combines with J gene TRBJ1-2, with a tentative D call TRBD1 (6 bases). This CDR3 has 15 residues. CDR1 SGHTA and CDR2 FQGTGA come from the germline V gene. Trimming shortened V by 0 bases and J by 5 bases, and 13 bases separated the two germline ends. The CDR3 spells CASSLTSSQGYGYTF. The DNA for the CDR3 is TGTGCCAGCAGCTTAACGTCGTCTCAGGGGTATGGCTACACCTTC.

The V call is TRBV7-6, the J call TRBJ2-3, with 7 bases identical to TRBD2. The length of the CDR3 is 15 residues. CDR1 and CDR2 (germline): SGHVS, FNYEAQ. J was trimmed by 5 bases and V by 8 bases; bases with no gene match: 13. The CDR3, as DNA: TGTGCCAGCGGTTTGACCCCGGGACTAAGAGATACGCAGTATTTT. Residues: CASGLTPGLRDTQYF.

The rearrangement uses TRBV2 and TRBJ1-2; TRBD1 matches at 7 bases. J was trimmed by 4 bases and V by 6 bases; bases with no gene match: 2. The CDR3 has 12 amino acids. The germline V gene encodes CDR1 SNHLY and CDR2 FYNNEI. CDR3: CASRGDSYGYTF. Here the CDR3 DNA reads TGTGCCAGCAGGGGGGACAGCTATGGCTACACCTTC.

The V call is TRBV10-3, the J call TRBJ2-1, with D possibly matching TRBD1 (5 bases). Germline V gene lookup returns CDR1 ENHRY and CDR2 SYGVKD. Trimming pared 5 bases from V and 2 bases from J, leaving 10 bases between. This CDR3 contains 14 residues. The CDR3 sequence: CAISWGPTYNEQFF. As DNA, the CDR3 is TGTGCCATCAGTTGGGGCCCAACCTACAATGAGCAGTTCTTC.

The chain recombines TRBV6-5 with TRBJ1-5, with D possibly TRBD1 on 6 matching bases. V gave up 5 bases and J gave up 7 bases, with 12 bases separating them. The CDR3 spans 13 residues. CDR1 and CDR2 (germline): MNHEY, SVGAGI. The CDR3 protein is CASSPGGGQPQHF. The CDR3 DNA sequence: TGTGCCAGCAGTCCGGGGGGGGGCCAGCCCCAGCATTTT.

The CDR3 protein is CASSSQGIASYGYTF. CDR3 DNA sequence: TGTGCCAGCAGCTCACAGGGGATCGCCTCATATGGCTACACCTTC. This chain joins TRBV7-9 and TRBJ1-2; 7 positions agree with TRBD1. J gave up 5 bases and V 4 bases, and 10 bases lay outside the gene matches. Germline V gene lookup returns CDR1 SEHNR and CDR2 FQNEAQ (reference sequence). This CDR3 comprises 15 residues.

CDR3 residues: CASSPQLGNTEAFF. The CDR3 DNA sequence: TGTGCCAGCTCACCACAATTGGGGAACACTGAAGCTTTCTTT. The chain carries TRBV18 and TRBJ1-1, with D uncertain. Trimming pared 1 base from V and 1 base from J, leaving 7 bases between. Looked up from germline, CDR1 is KGHSH and CDR2 is LQKENI. This CDR3 region has 14 residues. Full variable domain (outside the CDR3, taken from reference TRBV18 and TRBJ1-1): NAGVMQNPRHLVRRRGQEARLRCSPMKGHSHVYWYRQLPEEGLKFMVYLQKENIIDESGMPKERFSAEFPKEGPSILRIQQVVRGDSAAYFCASSPQLGNTEAFFGQGTRLTVV.

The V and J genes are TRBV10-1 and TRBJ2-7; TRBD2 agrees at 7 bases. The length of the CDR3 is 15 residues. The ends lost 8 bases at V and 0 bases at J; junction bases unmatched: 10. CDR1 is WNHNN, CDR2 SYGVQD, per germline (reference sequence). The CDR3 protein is CASSPRGGSSYEQYV. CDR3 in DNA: TGCGCCAGCTCCCCCCGGGGCGGGAGCTCCTACGAGCAGTACGTC.

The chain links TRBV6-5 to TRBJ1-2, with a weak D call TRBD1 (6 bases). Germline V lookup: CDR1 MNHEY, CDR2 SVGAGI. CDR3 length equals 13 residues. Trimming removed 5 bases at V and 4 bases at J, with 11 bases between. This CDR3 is CASSQQGGYGYTF. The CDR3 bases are TGTGCCAGCAGTCAACAGGGAGGCTATGGCTACACCTTC.

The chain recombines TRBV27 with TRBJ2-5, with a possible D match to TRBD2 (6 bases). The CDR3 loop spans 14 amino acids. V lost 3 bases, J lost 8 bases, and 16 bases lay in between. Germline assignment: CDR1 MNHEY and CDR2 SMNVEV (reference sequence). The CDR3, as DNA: TGTGCCAGCAGTTTTAGCGGTACAAGAGAAACCCAGTACTTC. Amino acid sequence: CASSFSGTRETQYF.

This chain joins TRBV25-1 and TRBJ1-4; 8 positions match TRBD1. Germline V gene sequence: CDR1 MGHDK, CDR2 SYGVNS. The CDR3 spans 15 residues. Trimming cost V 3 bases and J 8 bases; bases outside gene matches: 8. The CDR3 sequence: CASSDPGGADEKLFF. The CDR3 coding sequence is TGTGCCAGCAGTGATCCAGGGGGCGCTGACGAAAAACTGTTTTTT.

CDR3 residues: CSVTPDLFNYGYTF. In DNA, the CDR3 is TGCAGCGTTACCCCGGACCTTTTTAACTATGGCTACACCTTC. V is TRBV29-1 and J is TRBJ1-2; D not resolved. The CDR3 totals 14 residues. V dropped 5 bases and J dropped 1 base, with 14 bases sitting between them. Germline V gene sequence: CDR1 SQVTM, CDR2 ANQGSEA.

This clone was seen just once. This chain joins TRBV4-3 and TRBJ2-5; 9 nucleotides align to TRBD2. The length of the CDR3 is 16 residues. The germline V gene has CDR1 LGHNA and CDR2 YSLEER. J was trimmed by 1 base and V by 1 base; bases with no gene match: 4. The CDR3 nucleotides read TGCGCCAGCAGCCAAGGAAATAGCGGGGGCCAAGAGACCCAGTACTTC. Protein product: CASSQGNSGGQETQYF.

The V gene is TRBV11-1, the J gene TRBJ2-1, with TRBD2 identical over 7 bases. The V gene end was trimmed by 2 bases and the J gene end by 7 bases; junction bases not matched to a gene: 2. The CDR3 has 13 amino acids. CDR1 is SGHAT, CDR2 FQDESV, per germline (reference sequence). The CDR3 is CASSLNSGNEQFF. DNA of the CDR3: TGTGCCAGCAGCTTAAATAGCGGGAATGAGCAGTTCTTC.

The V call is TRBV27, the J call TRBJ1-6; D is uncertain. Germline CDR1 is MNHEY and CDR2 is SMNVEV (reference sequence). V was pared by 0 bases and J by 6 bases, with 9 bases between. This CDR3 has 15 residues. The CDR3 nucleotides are TGTGCCAGCAGTTTATCGACCGGGCCTAATTCACCCCTCCACTTT. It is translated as CASSLSTGPNSPLHF.

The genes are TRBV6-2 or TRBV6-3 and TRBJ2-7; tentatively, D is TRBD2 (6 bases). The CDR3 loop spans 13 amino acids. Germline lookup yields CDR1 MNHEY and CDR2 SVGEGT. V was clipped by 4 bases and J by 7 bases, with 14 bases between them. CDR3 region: CASSFTSWREQYV. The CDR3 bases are TGTGCCAGCAGTTTTACTAGCTGGAGGGAGCAGTACGTC.

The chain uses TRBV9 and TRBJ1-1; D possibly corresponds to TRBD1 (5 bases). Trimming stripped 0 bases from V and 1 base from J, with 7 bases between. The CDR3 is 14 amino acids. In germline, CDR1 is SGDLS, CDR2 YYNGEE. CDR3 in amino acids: CASSVDRGNTEAFF. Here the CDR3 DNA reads TGTGCCAGCAGCGTAGATAGGGGGAACACTGAAGCTTTCTTT.

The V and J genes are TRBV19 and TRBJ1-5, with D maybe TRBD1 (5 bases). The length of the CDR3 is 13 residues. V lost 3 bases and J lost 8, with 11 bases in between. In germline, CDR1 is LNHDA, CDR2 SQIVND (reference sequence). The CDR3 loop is CASSIFWGEPQHF. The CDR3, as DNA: TGTGCCAGTAGTATTTTTTGGGGGGAGCCCCAGCATTTT.

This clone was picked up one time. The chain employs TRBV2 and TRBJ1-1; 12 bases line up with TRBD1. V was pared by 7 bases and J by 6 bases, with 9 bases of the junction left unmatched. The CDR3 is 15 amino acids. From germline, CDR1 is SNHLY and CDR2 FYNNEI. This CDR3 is CASITPGQGAAEAFF. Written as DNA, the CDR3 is TGTGCCAGCATTACACCGGGACAGGGGGCCGCTGAAGCTTTCTTT.

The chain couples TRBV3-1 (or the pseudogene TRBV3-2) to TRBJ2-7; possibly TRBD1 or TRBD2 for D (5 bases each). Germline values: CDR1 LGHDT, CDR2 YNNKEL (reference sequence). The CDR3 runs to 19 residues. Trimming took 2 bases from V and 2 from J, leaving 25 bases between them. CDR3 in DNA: TGTGCCAGCAGCCAAAGATGGGGATTGGGGGTAGGTCCTACCTACGAGCAGTACGTC. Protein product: CASSQRWGLGVGPTYEQYV.

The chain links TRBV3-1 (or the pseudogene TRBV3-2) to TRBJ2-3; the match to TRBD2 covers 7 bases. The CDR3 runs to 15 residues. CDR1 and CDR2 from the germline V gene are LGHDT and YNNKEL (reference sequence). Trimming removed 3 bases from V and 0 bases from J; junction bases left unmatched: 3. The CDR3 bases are TGTGCCAGCAGCCAGTGGGGGGGGAGCACAGATACGCAGTATTTT. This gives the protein CASSQWGGSTDTQYF.

CDR3 sequence (DNA): TGTGCCAGCAGGAGGGACATTTCTAACTATGGCTACACCTTC. Its translation is CASRRDISNYGYTF. The chain couples TRBV6-5 to TRBJ1-2; D may be TRBD1 (6 bases). Trimming removed 6 bases at V and 0 bases at J, with 11 bases between. The CDR3 is made up of 14 amino acids. The germline V gene encodes CDR1 MNHEY and CDR2 SVGAGI.

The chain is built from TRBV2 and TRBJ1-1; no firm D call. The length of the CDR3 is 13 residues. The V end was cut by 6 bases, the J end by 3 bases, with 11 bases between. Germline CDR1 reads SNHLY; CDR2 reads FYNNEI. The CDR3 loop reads CASREQVDTEAFF. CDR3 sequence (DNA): TGTGCCAGCAGAGAGCAGGTAGACACTGAAGCTTTCTTT.

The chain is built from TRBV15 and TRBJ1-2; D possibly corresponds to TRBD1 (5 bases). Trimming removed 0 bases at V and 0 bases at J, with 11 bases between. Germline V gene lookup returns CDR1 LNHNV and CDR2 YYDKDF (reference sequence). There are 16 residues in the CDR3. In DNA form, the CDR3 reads TGTGCCACCAGCAGAGATATCGGGGCGTCTAACTATGGCTACACCTTC. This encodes CATSRDIGASNYGYTF.

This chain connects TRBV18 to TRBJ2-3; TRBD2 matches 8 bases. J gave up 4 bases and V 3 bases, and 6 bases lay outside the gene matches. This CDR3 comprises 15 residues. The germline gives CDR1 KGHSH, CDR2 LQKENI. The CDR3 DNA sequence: TGTGCCAGCTCACCGGGGGCGGGAGGCTCAGATACGCAGTATTTT. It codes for CASSPGAGGSDTQYF.

CDR3 nucleotide sequence: TGTGCCAGCTCACCGGACAGGCGGGAGCCCCAGCATTTT. It is translated as CASSPDRREPQHF. The gene calls are TRBV18 and TRBJ1-5; 7 nucleotides match TRBD1. The CDR3 spans 13 residues. Germline CDR1 reads KGHSH; CDR2 reads LQKENI. V trimming: 3 bases; J trimming: 8 bases; junction bases outside the gene matches: 4.

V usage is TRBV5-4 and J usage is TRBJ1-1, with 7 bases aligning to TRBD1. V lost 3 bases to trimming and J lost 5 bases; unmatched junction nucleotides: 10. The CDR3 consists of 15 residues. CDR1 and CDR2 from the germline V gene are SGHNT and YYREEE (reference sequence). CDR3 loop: CASSSPLQGGTEAFF. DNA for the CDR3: TGTGCCAGCAGCTCGCCACTCCAGGGGGGAACTGAAGCTTTCTTT.

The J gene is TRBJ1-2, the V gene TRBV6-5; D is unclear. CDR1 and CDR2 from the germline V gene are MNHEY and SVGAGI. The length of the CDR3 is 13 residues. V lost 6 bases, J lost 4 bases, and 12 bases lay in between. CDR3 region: CASRSERFYGYTF. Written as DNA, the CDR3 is TGTGCCAGCAGATCAGAAAGATTCTATGGCTACACCTTC.

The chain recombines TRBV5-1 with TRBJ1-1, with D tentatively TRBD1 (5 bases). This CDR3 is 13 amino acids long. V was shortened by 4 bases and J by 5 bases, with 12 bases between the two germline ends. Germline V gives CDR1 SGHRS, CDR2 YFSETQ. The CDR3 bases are TGCGCCAGCAGCAAGGGGATGGGAACTGAAGCTTTCTTT. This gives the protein CASSKGMGTEAFF. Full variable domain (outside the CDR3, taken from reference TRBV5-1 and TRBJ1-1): KAGVTQTPRYLIKTRGQQVTLSCSPISGHRSVSWYQQTPGQGLQFLFEYFSETQRNKGNFPGRFSGRQFSNSRSEMNVSTLELGDSALYLCASSKGMGTEAFFGQGTRLTVV.